One sample yielded the 27 T cell receptor beta chains listed below, sequenced in a study of blood T cell repertoires in COVID-19. TCRdb keeps only in-frame clones here, not all; method: immunoSEQ multiplex PCR. The repertoire has over 200,000 clones, 85% to 90% of them found once; the top ten carry around 10%. The sequencing input was peripheral blood. These receptors came from a man aged 45-60 years with COVID-19, enrolled during active disease.

The genes are TRBV7-8 and TRBJ1-5; weak D call: TRBD1 (5 bases). There are 18 residues in the CDR3. V shed 4 bases and J shed 5 bases, with 24 bases lying between them. Germline V gives CDR1 SGHVS, CDR2 FQNEAQ. The CDR3 DNA reads as TGTGCCAGCAGCTCCCCGCAGGTTGGCGGGGGTACAGATCAGCCCCAGCATTTT. This encodes CASSSPQVGGGTDQPQHF.

The gene calls are TRBV3-1 (or the pseudogene TRBV3-2) and TRBJ1-4; 8 positions match TRBD1. The trim removed 0 bases at V and 0 bases at J, leaving 6 bases unmatched. Germline V gene data show CDR1 as LGHDT and CDR2 as YNNKEL (reference sequence). This CDR3 has 18 amino acids. CDR3 residues: CASSQDSGGSATNEKLFF. The CDR3 DNA is TGTGCCAGCAGCCAAGATTCAGGGGGCTCGGCAACTAATGAAAAACTGTTTTTT.

Concerning this clone: The same CDR3 arises from other DNA sequences in this sample as well. The chain employs TRBV7-3 and TRBJ2-5, with a possible D match to TRBD1 (5 bases). CDR1 is SGHTA and CDR2 is FQGTGA in the germline V gene. The V and J ends lost 3 bases and 1 base respectively, with 6 bases between them. The CDR3 covers 13 residues. Here the CDR3 reads CASSLGPQETQYF. CDR3 in DNA: TGTGCCAGCAGCTTGGGGCCCCAAGAGACCCAGTACTTC.

J is TRBJ2-1 and V is TRBV12-3 or TRBV12-4; 13 bases are shared with TRBD2. This CDR3 region has 12 residues. J lost 15 bases, V lost 5 bases, and 4 bases had no gene match. Written as DNA, the CDR3 is TGTGCCAGCAGTAGACTAGCGGGGGGACTGTTCTTC. It encodes CASSRLAGGLFF.

This clone is a singleton in its sample. The V call is TRBV6-4, the J call TRBJ2-7; the match to TRBD2 covers 11 bases. The CDR3 has 15 residues. CDR1 and CDR2 from the germline V gene are MRHNA and SNTAGT. V was clipped by 5 bases and J by 4 bases; unmatched bases: 7. CDR3 region: CASSNSGRDCYEQYF. Here the CDR3 DNA reads TGTGCCAGCAGTAATAGCGGGAGGGATTGTTACGAGCAGTACTTC.

This clone was detected only once. This chain links TRBV19 with TRBJ1-2; 8 nucleotides line up with TRBD1. In germline, CDR1 is LNHDA, CDR2 SQIVND (reference sequence). This CDR3 contains 14 residues. The V and J ends lost 9 bases and 4 bases, in that order; junction bases with no gene match: 10. The CDR3 nucleotides read TGTGCCAGCACCGACAGGGGTGATTCCTATGGCTACACCTTC. As protein: CASTDRGDSYGYTF.

This chain connects TRBV25-1 to TRBJ2-2; a weak D match, TRBD1 (6 bases). Trimming removed 6 bases from V and 0 bases from J, with 14 bases in between. CDR3 length: 16 residues. From germline, CDR1 is MGHDK and CDR2 SYGVNS. CDR3 residues: CASSAATGSNTGELFF. The CDR3 DNA reads as TGTGCCAGCAGCGCAGCAACAGGGTCGAACACCGGGGAGCTGTTTTTT. Based on the CDR3 plus reference TRBV25-1 and TRBJ2-2, the full variable domain is EADIYQTPRYLVIGTGKKITLECSQTMGHDKMYWYQQDPGMELHLIHYSYGVNSTEKGDLSSESTVSRIRTEHFPLTLESARPSHTSQYLCASSAATGSNTGELFFGEGSRLTVL.

This rearrangement joins TRBV16 to TRBJ1-3; D remains unclear. The germline V gene has CDR1 KGHSY and CDR2 FQNENV. The CDR3 has 13 residues. V was clipped by 5 bases and J by 4 bases, with 9 bases between them. The CDR3 DNA is TGTGCCAGCAGCTCTGAGGGAGGAAACACCATATATTTT. It is translated as CASSSEGGNTIYF.

The chain joins TRBV18 to TRBJ2-3; a possible D gene is TRBD1 (5 bases). CDR1 and CDR2 (germline): KGHSH, LQKENI. Trimming took off 1 base at V and 0 bases at J, with 14 bases between the two ends. The CDR3 has 17 residues. CDR3 protein: CASSPLDRGPSTDTQYF. In DNA, the CDR3 is TGTGCCAGCTCACCACTCGACAGAGGTCCTAGCACAGATACGCAGTATTTT. Filled out from reference TRBV18 and TRBJ2-3, the complete variable domain reads NAGVMQNPRHLVRRRGQEARLRCSPMKGHSHVYWYRQLPEEGLKFMVYLQKENIIDESGMPKERFSAEFPKEGPSILRIQQVVRGDSAAYFCASSPLDRGPSTDTQYFGPGTRLTVL.

A note on this clone: Other nucleotide sequences in the sample specify the same CDR3. V is TRBV2 and J is TRBJ2-4, with TRBD2 matching 12 bases. J was trimmed by 0 bases and V by 4 bases; bases with no gene match: 4. Germline loops: CDR1 SNHLY, CDR2 FYNNEI. The CDR3 is 17 amino acids. The CDR3 is CASSGLAGGVAKNIQYF. The CDR3 nucleotides are TGTGCCAGCAGTGGGCTAGCGGGAGGGGTAGCCAAAAACATTCAGTACTTC.

This clone showed up just a few times. The chain has TRBV11-2 and TRBJ2-3, with 12 nucleotides matching TRBD2. This CDR3 region has 16 residues. CDR1 is SGHAT, CDR2 FQNNGV, per germline. Unmatched junction bases numbered 4, after V lost 1 base and J lost 5 bases. The CDR3 DNA sequence: TGTGCCAGCAGCTTAGGGACTAGCGGGACGATAGATACGCAGTATTTT. Encoded protein: CASSLGTSGTIDTQYF. Variable domain in full (rest from reference TRBV11-2 and TRBJ2-3): EAGVAQSPRYKIIEKRQSVAFWCNPISGHATLYWYQQILGQGPKLLIQFQNNGVVDDSQLPKDRFSAERLKGVDSTLKIQPAKLEDSAVYLCASSLGTSGTIDTQYFGPGTRLTVL.

This clone was counted a single time. The CDR3 spells CASSPTSGRANNEQFF. As DNA, the CDR3 is TGTGCCAGCAGCCCGACTAGCGGGAGGGCGAACAATGAGCAGTTCTTC. The chain combines TRBV7-3 with TRBJ2-1; 14 positions match TRBD2. Unmatched junction bases numbered 5, after V lost 5 bases and J lost 5 bases. Germline V gene lookup returns CDR1 SGHTA and CDR2 FQGTGA. This CDR3 has 16 residues. Variable domain in full (rest from reference TRBV7-3 and TRBJ2-1): GAGVSQTPSNKVTEKGKYVELRCDPISGHTALYWYRQSLGQGPEFLIYFQGTGAADDSGLPNDRFFAVRPEGSVSTLKIQRTERGDSAVYLCASSPTSGRANNEQFFGPGTRLTVL.

The chain links TRBV19 to TRBJ2-2; 7 bases fit TRBD1. The CDR3 covers 14 residues. Germline assignment: CDR1 LNHDA and CDR2 SQIVND (reference sequence). V lost 10 bases to trimming and J lost 0 bases; unmatched junction nucleotides: 5. For the CDR3, the DNA is TGTGCCATAAGAGGGACAGCGAACACCGGGGAGCTGTTTTTT. As protein: CAIRGTANTGELFF.

This clone has just one count. The chain carries TRBV28 and TRBJ1-3; D ambiguous. This CDR3 spans 15 amino acids. Per the germline V gene, CDR1 is MDHEN and CDR2 is SYDVKM. The V end lost 7 bases, the J end lost 3 bases, and 16 bases lay between the germline ends. The CDR3 region is CASTPLPSFGNTIYF. CDR3 in DNA: TGTGCCAGCACCCCCCTACCAAGCTTTGGAAACACCATATATTTT.

The rearrangement links TRBV18 to TRBJ2-7; D is undetermined. Trimming removed 3 bases from V and 0 bases from J, with 6 bases in between. Looked up from germline, CDR1 is KGHSH and CDR2 is LQKENI. CDR3 length: 13 residues. The CDR3 spells CASSPEYSYEQYF. CDR3 nucleotide sequence: TGTGCCAGCTCACCTGAGTACTCCTACGAGCAGTACTTC.

The V gene is TRBV11-3, the J gene TRBJ2-1; TRBD2 matches at 10 bases. V was clipped by 1 base and J by 5 bases; unmatched bases: 2. The CDR3 length is 15 residues. The germline CDR1 and CDR2 sequences are SGHNT and YENEEA. The CDR3 region is CASSLASGGHNEQFF. In DNA form, the CDR3 reads TGTGCCAGCAGCTTAGCTAGCGGGGGCCACAATGAGCAGTTCTTC.

This chain uses TRBV6-5 with TRBJ2-5; 14 bases fit TRBD2. This CDR3 is 14 amino acids long. V lost 8 bases to trimming and J lost 3 bases; unmatched junction nucleotides: 2. Per the germline V gene, CDR1 is MNHEY and CDR2 is SVGAGI. The CDR3: CASRTSGRKETQYF. The CDR3 DNA follows: TGTGCCAGCCGGACTAGCGGGAGGAAAGAGACCCAGTACTTC.

The genes are TRBV6-6 and TRBJ2-7, with TRBD1 matching over 9 bases. This CDR3 is 16 amino acids long. Germline V gene data show CDR1 as MNHNY and CDR2 as SVGAGI (reference sequence). Germline trimming cut 2 bases from V and 0 bases from J; bases unmatched to any gene: 5. This CDR3 is CASSYGTGRSSYEQYF. The CDR3 region has the DNA TGTGCCAGCAGTTACGGGACAGGGCGGAGCTCCTACGAGCAGTACTTC.

The V and J genes are TRBV27 and TRBJ1-1; TRBD1 is a possible D gene (5 bases). CDR3 length: 14 residues. The V gene's germline CDR1 is MNHEY and CDR2 SMNVEV (reference sequence). The V end was cut by 5 bases, the J end by 0 bases, with 10 bases between. In DNA form, the CDR3 reads TGTGCCAGCAGTCCCAGGGATATGAACACTGAAGCTTTCTTT. Its translation is CASSPRDMNTEAFF.

This clone was seen only once. The chain couples TRBV19 to TRBJ1-1; no firm D call. Trimming pared 3 bases from V and 1 base from J, leaving 12 bases between. Germline V gene data show CDR1 as LNHDA and CDR2 as SQIVND (reference sequence). This CDR3 has 15 amino acids. The CDR3 coding sequence is TGTGCCAGTAGTATGCCCGGAGAGCCGAACACTGAAGCTTTCTTT. This translates into CASSMPGEPNTEAFF.

Regarding this clone: The CDR3 ends on some other residue instead of the conserved phenylalanine or tryptophan, so this is likely a read error. The DNA is omitted, as the CDR3 cannot be located on it reliably, and the CDR3 follows TCRdb's listing. This chain uses TRBV21-1 with TRBJ1-2; TRBD1 is taken as the D call from the table, unchecked against the DNA. TRBV21-1 is annotated as a pseudogene. Inclusive of both ends, the CDR3 amounts to 9 amino acids. The CDR3 spells CASSPRDRQ.

CDR3 bases: TGTGCCAGCAGCTTAGTACAGGGGGAAGACAATGAGCAGTTCTTC. It codes for CASSLVQGEDNEQFF. The genes are TRBV7-9 and TRBJ2-1; 8 bases line up with TRBD1. This CDR3 contains 15 residues. V lost 1 base, J lost 5 bases, and 4 bases stayed unmatched. Germline-derived CDR1 and CDR2 are SEHNR and FQNEAQ (reference sequence).

The chain employs TRBV16 and TRBJ1-1, with D uncertain. The V gene lost 0 bases and the J gene lost 2 bases, with 7 bases spanning the gap. The CDR3 length is 14 residues. Germline V gene lookup returns CDR1 KGHSY and CDR2 FQNENV. This CDR3 reads CASSQSRENTEAFF. The CDR3 region has the DNA TGTGCCAGCAGCCAATCTCGGGAAAACACTGAAGCTTTCTTT.

This chain connects TRBV5-1 to TRBJ2-7, with a possible D match to TRBD1 (5 bases). This CDR3 region has 14 residues. CDR1 and CDR2 (germline): SGHRS, YFSETQ. The ends were cut back, 2 bases at V and 0 bases at J, with 9 bases in the middle. The CDR3 sequence: CASSFLDNSYEQYF. CDR3 bases: TGCGCCAGCAGCTTTCTGGACAACTCCTACGAGCAGTACTTC.

This sequence joins TRBV12-3 or TRBV12-4 and TRBJ2-1, with D perhaps TRBD1 (5 bases). V lost 7 bases and J 8 bases, leaving 15 bases between the germline ends. This CDR3 contains 13 residues. The CDR3, as DNA: TGTGCCAGCACTTGGGGCCACAGCCATGAGCAGTTCTTC. It specifies CASTWGHSHEQFF.

The rearrangement uses TRBV12-3 or TRBV12-4 and TRBJ2-7; D is perhaps TRBD2 (5 bases). V shed 9 bases and J shed 4 bases, with 10 bases lying between them. CDR3 length equals 11 residues. This CDR3 is CASGLTYEQYF. The CDR3 DNA reads as TGTGCCAGTGGACTGACATACGAGCAGTACTTC.

This sequence joins TRBV11-3 and TRBJ2-6, with 7 positions matching TRBD2. The CDR3 is 15 residues long. Germline V gene data show CDR1 as SGHNT and CDR2 as YENEEA. V lost 5 bases, J lost 2 bases, and 3 bases stayed unmatched. The CDR3 nucleotides are TGTGCCAGCAGCCAAACTAGCGCTGGGGCCAACGTCCTGACTTTC. Its protein is CASSQTSAGANVLTF. The complete variable domain, with remaining parts taken from reference TRBV11-3 and TRBJ2-6, reads EAGVVQSPRYKIIEKKQPVAFWCNPISGHNTLYWYLQNLGQGPELLIRYENEEAVDDSQLPKDRFSAERLKGVDSTLKIQPAELGDSAVYLCASSQTSAGANVLTFGAGSRLTVL.